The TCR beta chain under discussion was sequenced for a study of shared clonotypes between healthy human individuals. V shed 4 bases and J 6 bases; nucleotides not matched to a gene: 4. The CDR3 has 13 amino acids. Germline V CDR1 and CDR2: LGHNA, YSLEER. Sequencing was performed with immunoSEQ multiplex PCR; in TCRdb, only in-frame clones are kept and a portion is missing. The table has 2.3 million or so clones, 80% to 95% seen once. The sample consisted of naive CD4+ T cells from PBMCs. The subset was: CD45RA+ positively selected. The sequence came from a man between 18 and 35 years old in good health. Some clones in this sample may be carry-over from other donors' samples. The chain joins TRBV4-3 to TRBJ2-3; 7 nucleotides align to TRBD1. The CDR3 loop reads CASSPDRVDTQYF. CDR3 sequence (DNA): TGCGCCAGCAGCCCAGACAGGGTCGATACGCAGTATTTT.